The subject of this entry is one T cell receptor beta chain. Its antigen is not known. The record originates from a study of cytotoxic CD8 clonotypes in ibrutinib-treated CLL. Study outcomes and limitations: Public clonotypes proved infrequent, and on treatment they shrank or remained steady. Before falling back toward baseline at progression, clonality had risen at the time of ibrutinib response.

Assay used: immunoSEQ multiplex PCR; TCRdb lists only in-frame clones, some missing. The table records some 84,000 clones, about 86% of them present only once. The V and J ends lost 5 bases and 3 bases respectively, with 8 bases between them. The CDR3 loop spans 12 amino acids. Per the germline V gene, CDR1 is SGHRS and CDR2 is YFSETQ. This sequence originates from a human donor with chronic lymphocytic leukemia. The genes are TRBV5-1 and TRBJ1-1; D uncertain. This sample comprised PBMCs, obtained before ibrutinib treatment. CDR3 amino acids: CASSRTDTEAFF. CDR3 in DNA: TGCGCCAGCAGTCGTACGGACACTGAAGCTTTCTTT.